Below are 3 T cell receptor beta chains sequenced from a single sample in a study of blood T cell repertoires in COVID-19. Assay used: immunoSEQ multiplex PCR; TCRdb lists only in-frame clones, some missing. The data contain more than 150,000 clones, roughly nine tenths of them singletons. Sequences were obtained from peripheral blood. The source is a woman in her 70s with acute or convalescent COVID-19.

The CDR3: CASRPTGLPILGGELFF. The CDR3 coding sequence is TGTGCCAGCAGACCTACGGGACTACCTATTCTGGGCGGGGAGCTGTTTTTT. V gene TRBV7-9 combines with J gene TRBJ2-2, with TRBD2 matching over 7 bases. V gave up 6 bases and J gave up 7 bases; unmatched junction bases: 17. The V gene's germline CDR1 is SEHNR and CDR2 FQNEAQ (reference sequence). The CDR3 extends over 17 amino acids. The whole variable domain, filled in from reference TRBV7-9 and TRBJ2-2, reads DTGVSQNPRHKITKRGQNVTFRCDPISEHNRLYWYRQTLGQGPEFLTYFQNEAQLEKSRLLSDRFSAERPKGSFSTLEIQRTEQGDSAMYLCASRPTGLPILGGELFFGEGSRLTVL.

The rearrangement links TRBV3-1 (or the pseudogene TRBV3-2) to TRBJ2-5; D is uncertain. Germline CDR1 LGHDT, CDR2 YNNKEL (reference sequence). This CDR3 has 14 residues. V was pared by 4 bases and J by 2 bases, with 11 bases between. Here the CDR3 reads CASSRAGGQETQYF. Written as DNA, the CDR3 is TGTGCCAGCAGCCGTGCAGGTGGGCAAGAGACCCAGTACTTC.

The rearrangement uses TRBV6-2 or TRBV6-3 and TRBJ2-5; 11 positions agree with TRBD2. The ends lost 6 bases at V and 4 bases at J; junction bases unmatched: 7. Germline V gene data show CDR1 as MNHEY and CDR2 as SVGEGT. There are 15 residues in the CDR3. CDR3 residues: CASSSVAGGAETQYF. The CDR3 nucleotides are TGTGCCAGCAGCTCAGTAGCGGGGGGGGCAGAGACCCAGTACTTC.